The following is a T cell receptor (beta chain) sequence with its context. The antigen is not known. Use of 60 Vbeta and 13 Jbeta primers characterized the PCR. TCRdb's copy holds only in-frame clones and misses some; the assay was immunoSEQ multiplex PCR. Of around 130,000 clones in the sample, over 60% are singletons; the top ten hold less than 9%. This entry is derived from a study of cytomegalovirus exposure and HLA in healthy donors. Study-wide findings and caveats: Many donors shared some public TCRs, even though most TCR sequences were rare. Three CMV-associated chains proved CMV antigen-specific in vitro.

Germline values: CDR1 MDHEN, CDR2 SYDVKM. The CDR3 contains 16 residues. With 6 bases removed from V and 3 bases from J, the gap between germline ends came to 15 bases. This sequence originates from a woman between 40 and 55 years old in good health and CMV-seropositive. The chain carries TRBV28 and TRBJ2-6; D remains ambiguous. Sequenced input: PBMCs. The CDR3: CASRAQSLGGANVLTF. DNA of the CDR3: TGTGCCAGCAGAGCGCAGTCCCTAGGTGGGGCCAACGTCCTGACTTTC.